The sequence of this T cell receptor (beta chain) was determined in a study of technical replicates of blood from a few donors. The protocol was immunoSEQ multiplex PCR, while the TCRdb copy is restricted to in-frame clones and leaves out a portion. Among around 50,000 clones listed, approximately 94% were seen once. This clone was seen a single time. The V gene's germline CDR1 is LNHDA and CDR2 SQIVND (reference sequence). The CDR3 runs to 15 residues. V lost 10 bases and J lost 3; bases outside the gene matches: 9. Specimen: T cells isolated from PBMCs. This clonotype originated in a human donor in good health. The chain combines TRBV19 with TRBJ1-4, with TRBD1 matching over 9 bases. For the CDR3, the DNA is TGTGCCACCATGGACAGGGGAAAGGCTAATGAAAAACTGTTTTTT. Residues: CATMDRGKANEKLFF.